Shown below are 27 T cell receptor beta chains from a single sample sequenced in a study of blood T cell repertoires in COVID-19 (TCRdb year 2020). Libraries were made using the immunoSEQ multiplex PCR assay. TCRdb retrieved this table from immuneACCESS and kept in-frame rearrangements only. Not all clones are present; in checked studies, unresolved V genes account for under half, and no reason is known for the remainder. The sample data list about 140,000 clones, and around nine tenths of these were observed just once. The ten most abundant clones make up roughly 4% of the sample. Sequencing was done on a sample of peripheral blood. Source of these receptors: a middle-aged woman with acute or convalescent COVID-19.

The chain recombines TRBV3-1 (or the pseudogene TRBV3-2) with TRBJ2-7; TRBD2 matches 8 bases. The CDR3 loop spans 16 amino acids. The germline V gene encodes CDR1 LGHDT and CDR2 YNNKEL (reference sequence). With V trimmed by 4 bases and J by 2 bases, 10 bases remained unmatched. The DNA of the CDR3 is TGTGCCAGCAGCCCGGTGAGGGGCGGGGGGACCTACGAGCAGTACTTC. The encoded protein is CASSPVRGGGTYEQYF.

The CDR3 sequence: CASSSAGVGYTF. The CDR3 nucleotides are TGTGCCAGCAGTTCTGCAGGGGTCGGCTACACCTTC. This chain connects TRBV28 to TRBJ1-2; TRBD1 might be the D (6 bases). The V gene lost 4 bases and the J gene lost 8 bases, with 11 bases spanning the gap. In germline, CDR1 is MDHEN, CDR2 SYDVKM. The CDR3 contains 12 residues.

This clone showed up just a few times. Within the sample, other DNA sequences also encode this same CDR3. The chain joins TRBV5-4 to TRBJ1-1, with D unresolved. V lost 0 bases, J lost 2 bases, and 8 bases lay in between. The CDR3 loop spans 14 amino acids. Looked up from germline, CDR1 is SGHNT and CDR2 is YYREEE (reference sequence). The CDR3 here is CASSLGGQNTEAFF. CDR3 coding DNA: TGTGCCAGCAGCTTGGGTGGGCAAAACACTGAAGCTTTCTTT.

V is TRBV4-1 and J is TRBJ2-7; 7 positions match TRBD1. The CDR3 consists of 14 residues. V gave up 1 base and J gave up 4 bases; unmatched junction bases: 4. From germline, CDR1 is MGHRA and CDR2 YSYEKL. In nucleotides, the CDR3 is TGCGCCAGCAGCCAAGTCGGGACAGAATACGAGCAGTACTTC. It yields the protein CASSQVGTEYEQYF.

V usage is TRBV20-1 and J usage is TRBJ1-3; D is possibly TRBD1 (5 bases). The length of the CDR3 is 14 residues. Trimming left V 3 bases short and J 2 bases short, with 11 bases between. The germline V gene encodes CDR1 DFQATT and CDR2 SNEGSKA (reference sequence). The CDR3 sequence: CSASSPGTGNTIYF. In DNA form, the CDR3 reads TGCAGTGCTAGTTCGCCAGGGACTGGAAACACCATATATTTT.

The V call is TRBV6-5, the J call TRBJ1-4, with TRBD1 identical over 11 bases. The CDR3 has 15 amino acids. Losses at the gene ends were 5 bases for V and 9 bases for J; bases not matched to a gene: 8. Germline V gives CDR1 MNHEY, CDR2 SVGAGI. This CDR3 reads CASSPSGTGGQKLFF. DNA of the CDR3: TGTGCCAGCAGTCCATCCGGGACAGGGGGACAAAAACTGTTTTTT.

The V call is TRBV7-7, the J call TRBJ2-7; tentative D call: TRBD2 (6 bases). This CDR3 comprises 15 residues. Germline V CDR1 and CDR2: SSHAT, FNYEAQ (reference sequence). Between the trimmed V and J ends, which lost 2 bases and 4 bases, there was a span of 15 bases. The CDR3, as DNA: TGTGCCAGCAGCTTATACCCCGGGGAGGAATACGAGCAGTACTTC. Translating it yields CASSLYPGEEYEQYF.

The chain joins TRBV28 to TRBJ1-5; D is unclear. The V end lost 5 bases, the J end lost 0 bases, and 8 bases lay between the germline ends. The CDR3 has 14 residues. The V gene's germline CDR1 is MDHEN and CDR2 SYDVKM. The CDR3 sequence is CASSPQYSNQPQHF. CDR3 DNA sequence: TGTGCCAGCAGTCCGCAGTATAGCAATCAGCCCCAGCATTTT.

This chain connects TRBV6-2 or TRBV6-3 to TRBJ2-1; 9 bases align to TRBD2. In germline, CDR1 is MNHEY, CDR2 SVGEGT. The ends lost 0 bases at V and 3 bases at J; junction bases unmatched: 3. The CDR3 loop spans 16 amino acids. The chain's CDR3 is CASSYSRLADYNEQFF. The CDR3, as DNA: TGTGCCAGCAGTTACTCTAGACTAGCGGACTACAATGAGCAGTTCTTC.

This chain links TRBV3-1 (or the pseudogene TRBV3-2) with TRBJ1-1; no reliable D call. The CDR3 has 13 amino acids. CDR1 is LGHDT, CDR2 YNNKEL, per germline (reference sequence). V shed 3 bases and J shed 1 base, with 6 bases lying between them. The CDR3 loop reads CASSHSKNTEAFF. CDR3 nucleotides: TGTGCCAGCAGCCATTCTAAGAACACTGAAGCTTTCTTT.

This sequence joins TRBV21-1 and TRBJ1-1. TRBV21-1 is flagged as a pseudogene. The CDR3 sequence is 15 residues long. CDR3 amino acids: CASNPVGCGHTEAFF. DNA of the CDR3: TGTGCCAGCAACCCGGTCGGATGCGGGCACACTGAAGCTTTCTTT.

The chain is built from TRBV4-3 and TRBJ1-5; 9 positions match TRBD1. The germline V gene has CDR1 LGHNA and CDR2 YSLEER. The CDR3 length is 15 residues. The ends lost 0 bases at V and 7 bases at J; junction bases unmatched: 4. The CDR3 nucleotides read TGCGCCAGCAGCCAAGAGGACAGGGGAGGCCAGCCCCAGCATTTT. Translated, it gives CASSQEDRGGQPQHF.

The V gene is TRBV28, the J gene TRBJ2-7; a weak D match, TRBD1 (5 bases). This CDR3 contains 14 residues. Deletions cut 5 bases from V and 3 bases from J, with 14 bases between. Germline values: CDR1 MDHEN, CDR2 SYDVKM. The CDR3, as DNA: TGTGCCAGCAGTAGGTGGCAGGGTAGCTACGAGCAGTACTTC. This codes for CASSRWQGSYEQYF.

The chain carries TRBV7-9 and TRBJ1-4; D perhaps matches TRBD1 (5 bases). The ends were cut back, 0 bases at V and 7 bases at J, with 9 bases in the middle. Germline lookup yields CDR1 SEHNR and CDR2 FQNEAQ (reference sequence). The CDR3 sequence is 14 residues long. The CDR3 reads CASSLAREGEKLFF. The CDR3 nucleotides are TGTGCCAGCAGCTTAGCCAGGGAAGGTGAAAAACTGTTTTTT.

Written as DNA, the CDR3 is TGTGCCAGCAGTTACTCTTCGGAGGCGGTAGCCTACGAGCAGTACTTC. This encodes CASSYSSEAVAYEQYF. V is TRBV6-5 and J is TRBJ2-7; D is possibly TRBD2 (5 bases). V gave up 0 bases and J gave up 2 bases, with 14 bases separating them. Looked up from germline, CDR1 is MNHEY and CDR2 is SVGAGI. The CDR3 runs 16 residues.

The gene calls are TRBV20-1 and TRBJ2-5, with 11 bases that match TRBD2. The CDR3 loop spans 19 amino acids. V dropped 3 bases and J dropped 5; count of bases not matched to a gene: 20. Germline lookup yields CDR1 DFQATT and CDR2 SNEGSKA (reference sequence). The CDR3 region has the DNA TGCAGTGCTAGTGGGCCCCGAAGAAGTAGCGGGAGGGTGGAGGAGACCCAGTACTTC. Translation gives CSASGPRRSSGRVEETQYF.

A single count supports this clone. The chain has TRBV5-1 and TRBJ1-1, with D possibly TRBD1 on 6 matching bases. The CDR3 has 14 amino acids. In germline, CDR1 is SGHRS, CDR2 YFSETQ. V shed 0 bases and J shed 5 bases, with 11 bases lying between them. The CDR3 region has the DNA TGCGCCAGCAGCTTGGGAACAGGGAGAACTGAAGCTTTCTTT. As protein: CASSLGTGRTEAFF. Drawing the rest from reference TRBV5-1 and TRBJ1-1, the complete variable domain is KAGVTQTPRYLIKTRGQQVTLSCSPISGHRSVSWYQQTPGQGLQFLFEYFSETQRNKGNFPGRFSGRQFSNSRSEMNVSTLELGDSALYLCASSLGTGRTEAFFGQGTRLTVV.

This clone was seen only once. The chain recombines TRBV4-3 with TRBJ1-5, with 10 positions matching TRBD1. The junction had 4 bases not matched to a gene; V was cut back by 4 bases and J by 7 bases. The CDR3 is 14 residues long. CDR1 is LGHNA and CDR2 is YSLEER in the germline V gene. The CDR3 bases are TGCGCCAGCAGCCTGGGACAGGGGAGCCAGCCCCAGCATTTT. Its protein is CASSLGQGSQPQHF.

V is TRBV14 and J is TRBJ2-7, with TRBD2 matching over 7 bases. CDR3 size: 16 residues. Losses at the gene ends were 2 bases for V and 0 bases for J; bases not matched to a gene: 7. Germline loops: CDR1 SGHDN, CDR2 FVKESK. CDR3 residues: CASSQRLAAFSYEQYF. DNA of the CDR3: TGTGCCAGCAGCCAAAGACTAGCCGCTTTCTCCTACGAGCAGTACTTC.

The gene calls are TRBV19 and TRBJ1-5; TRBD1 matches at 9 bases. The ends lost 3 bases at V and 3 bases at J; junction bases unmatched: 3. Germline lookup yields CDR1 LNHDA and CDR2 SQIVND (reference sequence). The CDR3 contains 15 residues. CDR3 loop: CASSIGQGYNQPQHF. CDR3 DNA: TGTGCCAGTAGTATCGGACAGGGGTACAATCAGCCCCAGCATTTT.

The chain uses TRBV30 and TRBJ2-2, with TRBD2 identical over 7 bases. Per the germline V gene, CDR1 is GTSNPN and CDR2 is SVGIG (reference sequence). V trimming: 4 bases; J trimming: 0 bases; junction bases outside the gene matches: 14. The CDR3 contains 18 residues. In DNA form, the CDR3 reads TGTGCCTGGAAGCCCAAAGTGCGGGGGTGGACGAACACCGGGGAGCTGTTTTTT. Its protein product is CAWKPKVRGWTNTGELFF. The variable domain in full, with the rest retrieved from reference TRBV30 and TRBJ2-2, is SQTIHQWPATLVQPVGSPLSLECTVEGTSNPNLYWYRQAAGRGLQLLFYSVGIGQISSEVPQNLSASRPQDRQFILSSKKLLLSDSGFYLCAWKPKVRGWTNTGELFFGEGSRLTVL.

The chain recombines TRBV30 with TRBJ2-7; TRBD1 matches at 7 bases. The CDR3 has 11 residues. V shed 2 bases, J shed 6 bases, and the junction held 1 base outside the gene matches. Germline-derived CDR1 and CDR2 are GTSNPN and SVGIG (reference sequence). CDR3 sequence (DNA): TGTGCCTGGAGTTACAGGGGCGAGCAGTACTTC. Its translation is CAWSYRGEQYF.

The sample holds a few counts of this clone. The gene calls are TRBV6-6 and TRBJ2-7, with TRBD1 identical over 7 bases. V trimming: 0 bases; J trimming: 6 bases; junction bases outside the gene matches: 8. Germline V gene sequence: CDR1 MNHNY, CDR2 SVGAGI (reference sequence). This CDR3 spans 15 amino acids. The CDR3, as DNA: TGTGCCAGCAGTTACTCGACCCTAACAGGGGCCGAGCAGTACTTC. Protein: CASSYSTLTGAEQYF.

V gene TRBV7-2 combines with J gene TRBJ1-4; 9 bases align to TRBD1. CDR1 SGHTA and CDR2 FQGNSA come from the germline V gene. This CDR3 is built from 17 residues. V shed 5 bases and J 1 base; nucleotides not matched to a gene: 8. The CDR3 DNA sequence: TGTGCCAGCAGCACCACACAGGGGGCGCAAACTAATGAAAAACTGTTTTTT. Translated, it gives CASSTTQGAQTNEKLFF. The complete variable domain, with remaining parts taken from reference TRBV7-2 and TRBJ1-4, reads GAGVSQSPSNKVTEKGKDVELRCDPISGHTALYWYRQSLGQGLEFLIYFQGNSAPDKSGLPSDRFSAERTGGSVSTLTIQRTQQEDSAVYLCASSTTQGAQTNEKLFFGSGTQLSVL.

V is TRBV18 and J is TRBJ2-7; 9 bases are a match to TRBD1. V trimming: 3 bases; J trimming: 2 bases; junction bases outside the gene matches: 5. The germline CDR1 and CDR2 sequences are KGHSH and LQKENI. The CDR3 has 15 residues. Written as DNA, the CDR3 is TGTGCCAGCTCACCGGGGACAGGGCGAACCTACGAGCAGTACTTC. Amino acids: CASSPGTGRTYEQYF.

The V and J genes are TRBV28 and TRBJ2-7, with D unresolved. Trimming cost V 2 bases and J 3 bases, with 14 bases left between them. The germline V gene has CDR1 MDHEN and CDR2 SYDVKM. The CDR3 consists of 15 residues. The CDR3 coding sequence is TGTGCCAGCAGTTTAGCAATTCCCCAGGACTACGAGCAGTACTTC. This sequence encodes CASSLAIPQDYEQYF. The variable domain in full, completed from reference TRBV28 and TRBJ2-7, reads DVKVTQSSRYLVKRTGEKVFLECVQDMDHENMFWYRQDPGLGLRLIYFSYDVKMKEKGDIPEGYSVSREKKERFSLILESASTNQTSMYLCASSLAIPQDYEQYFGPGTRLTVT.

CDR3 nucleotide sequence: TGCAGTGCTAGTCCCTATAAACTACTAGCGGGGGAAACCCAAGAGACCCAGTACTTC. Its protein product is CSASPYKLLAGETQETQYF. The V gene is TRBV20-1, the J gene TRBJ2-5, with TRBD2 matching 11 bases. Germline lookup yields CDR1 DFQATT and CDR2 SNEGSKA (reference sequence). V lost 3 bases and J lost 1; bases outside the gene matches: 16. The CDR3 totals 19 residues.